These 21 T cell receptor beta chains came from one sample sequenced in a study of human T cells and chemical hapten exposure. MiXCR was run by TCRdb on the RACE reads, yielding one entry per CDR3 protein. This sample yields some 89,000 distinct CDR3 sequences, of which 27% are seen a single time; about 9.3% belongs to the top ten. Time point reported: patch test 3, about 24 weeks after DPC sensitization. Documented treatment: therapeutic diphenylcyclopropenone sensitization with weekly scalp DPC. The material sequenced was whole blood, taken in connection with sensitization to the hapten diphenylcyclopropenone (DPC). The origin of the receptors is a man aged 35-49 years with alopecia areata. Some clones in this sample may be carry-over from other donors' samples.

For the CDR3, the DNA is TGTGCCAGCAGTCCGACTAGCGGGGGTTACAATGAGCAGTTCTTC. Translating gives CASSPTSGGYNEQFF. V and J are TRBV12-3 or TRBV12-4 and TRBJ2-1; TRBD2 matches 12 bases. Trimming took 5 bases from V and 4 from J; bases not matched to a gene: 3. The CDR3 runs 15 residues.

This clonotype is classed as medium-sized. The chain recombines TRBV27 with TRBJ2-2; 8 bases are a match to TRBD2. Germline V gene lookup returns CDR1 MNHEY and CDR2 SMNVEV (reference sequence). CDR3 length equals 14 residues. The trim removed 5 bases at V and 8 bases at J, leaving 7 bases unmatched. CDR3 DNA sequence: TGTGCCAGCAGTCATTGGACTAGCATGGGGGAGCTGTTTTTT. The encoded protein is CASSHWTSMGELFF.

The chain combines TRBV4-3 with TRBJ2-7; unclear D gene. Between the trimmed V and J ends, which lost 0 bases and 0 bases, there was a span of 9 bases. Germline CDR1 reads LGHNA; CDR2 reads YSLEER. This CDR3 spans 15 amino acids. CDR3 protein: CASSQDASSSYEQYF. CDR3 DNA sequence: TGCGCCAGCAGCCAAGACGCGTCTAGCTCCTACGAGCAGTACTTC.

This clonotype was observed a few times. This chain uses TRBV7-3 with TRBJ2-1, with 15 nucleotides matching TRBD2. Trimming took 4 bases from V and 7 from J; bases not matched to a gene: 2. The length of the CDR3 is 15 residues. CDR1 and CDR2 (germline): SGHTA, FQGTGA. The CDR3 nucleotides are TGTGCCAGCAGCTGGGGACTAGCGGGAGGTAATGAGCAGTTCTTC. The encoded protein is CASSWGLAGGNEQFF.

The chain has TRBV12-3 or TRBV12-4 and TRBJ1-4; no clear D gene. The V end lost 7 bases, the J end lost 5 bases, and 14 bases lay between the germline ends. The CDR3 has 14 amino acids. The CDR3 DNA is TGTGCCAGCAAAAAGGGCAGCGGCAATGAAAAACTGTTTTTT. It specifies CASKKGSGNEKLFF.

This rearrangement joins TRBV4-1 to TRBJ2-6; 8 bases fit TRBD2. This CDR3 region has 18 residues. V shed 0 bases and J 0 bases; nucleotides not matched to a gene: 4. Per the germline V gene, CDR1 is MGHRA and CDR2 is YSYEKL. The CDR3 loop reads CASSQDPGGSSGANVLTF. CDR3 nucleotides: TGCGCCAGCAGCCAAGATCCGGGGGGGAGCTCTGGGGCCAACGTCCTGACTTTC.

The chain employs TRBV7-9 and TRBJ1-2; 7 bases agree with TRBD1. V shed 5 bases, J shed 4 bases, and the junction held 16 bases outside the gene matches. The CDR3 loop spans 17 amino acids. CDR1 is SEHNR and CDR2 is FQNEAQ in the germline V gene (reference sequence). For the CDR3, the DNA is TGTGCCAGCAGCCGATCAAACAGGGGCACCTATGGCTATGGCTACACCTTC. It yields the protein CASSRSNRGTYGYGYTF.

The V call is TRBV19, the J call TRBJ2-1; D may be TRBD2 (5 bases). Trimming removed 5 bases at V and 5 bases at J, with 10 bases between. The germline V gene has CDR1 LNHDA and CDR2 SQIVND (reference sequence). This CDR3 has 13 amino acids. The CDR3 sequence: CASSPTRNNEQFF. CDR3 DNA: TGTGCCAGTAGTCCAACTAGAAACAATGAGCAGTTCTTC.

There are a few counts of this clonotype. This chain uses TRBV25-1 with TRBJ2-1; D uncertain. CDR3 length equals 14 residues. V was cut by 5 bases and J by 5 bases, with 13 bases left in between. CDR1 is MGHDK, CDR2 SYGVNS, per germline. The CDR3: CASSLYKPDNEQFF. For the CDR3, the DNA is TGTGCCAGCAGTCTTTACAAACCGGACAATGAGCAGTTCTTC. Based on the CDR3 plus reference TRBV25-1 and TRBJ2-1, the full variable domain is EADIYQTPRYLVIGTGKKITLECSQTMGHDKMYWYQQDPGMELHLIHYSYGVNSTEKGDLSSESTVSRIRTEHFPLTLESARPSHTSQYLCASSLYKPDNEQFFGPGTRLTVL.

This clonotype was counted between two and nine times. CDR3 bases: TGTGCCAGCAGCCTACGACAGGAGGGAACAGCTTTCTTT. The encoded protein is CASSLRQEGTAFF. The gene calls are TRBV13 and TRBJ1-1; TRBD1 might be the D (6 bases). Germline V gives CDR1 PRHDT, CDR2 FYEKMQ (reference sequence). The V end was cut by 5 bases, the J end by 10 bases, with 17 bases between. The length of the CDR3 is 13 residues.

This clonotype was recorded a few times. J is TRBJ1-1 and V is TRBV12-3 or TRBV12-4; D is possibly TRBD1 (6 bases). V lost 5 bases to trimming and J lost 2 bases, with 9 bases between them. There are 13 residues in the CDR3. This CDR3 is CASSRTANTEAFF. CDR3 coding DNA: TGTGCCAGCAGTAGGACAGCAAACACTGAAGCTTTCTTT.

The chain combines TRBV4-2 with TRBJ2-7; D ambiguous. The germline gives CDR1 LGHNA, CDR2 YNFKEQ. This CDR3 has 14 residues. Trimming removed 4 bases from V and 7 bases from J, with 17 bases in between. The CDR3 DNA is TGTGCCAGCAGCCCGAGCTTTTTGGTCGAGGAGCAGTACTTC. Protein sequence: CASSPSFLVEEQYF.

A few counts support this clonotype. The chain is built from TRBV5-1 and TRBJ2-1; D is uncertain. The germline gives CDR1 SGHRS, CDR2 YFSETQ. The CDR3 totals 18 residues. V gave up 0 bases and J gave up 0 bases, with 16 bases separating them. The CDR3: CASSLGAATPRSYNEQFF. The CDR3 nucleotides are TGCGCCAGCAGCTTGGGGGCTGCCACCCCCCGCTCCTACAATGAGCAGTTCTTC.

In this sample, this clonotype turned up a few times. V is TRBV20-1 and J is TRBJ2-5; D remains unclear. With 3 bases removed from V and 1 base from J, the gap between germline ends came to 18 bases. Germline CDR1 and CDR2: DFQATT and SNEGSKA (reference sequence). The CDR3 length is 16 residues. CDR3 in amino acids: CSASPYVMGLQETQYF. The DNA for the CDR3 is TGCAGTGCTAGTCCCTATGTTATGGGTCTCCAAGAGACCCAGTACTTC.

This clonotype was picked up many times. The chain couples TRBV11-2 to TRBJ2-7; D unresolved. Germline assignment: CDR1 SGHAT and CDR2 FQNNGV. Trimming took 2 bases from V and 2 from J, leaving 7 bases between them. The CDR3 loop spans 13 amino acids. The CDR3 nucleotides read TGTGCCAGCAGCTTATGGGCTACCTACGAGCAGTACTTC. It yields the protein CASSLWATYEQYF.

The V and J genes are TRBV28 and TRBJ2-7; D is perhaps TRBD1 (6 bases). Germline assignment: CDR1 MDHEN and CDR2 SYDVKM. V was shortened by 10 bases and J by 2 bases, with 15 bases between the two germline ends. CDR3 size: 13 residues. CDR3 protein: CATVDSQTYEQYF. In DNA, the CDR3 is TGTGCCACCGTGGACAGCCAAACCTACGAGCAGTACTTC. Variable domain in full (rest from reference TRBV28 and TRBJ2-7): DVKVTQSSRYLVKRTGEKVFLECVQDMDHENMFWYRQDPGLGLRLIYFSYDVKMKEKGDIPEGYSVSREKKERFSLILESASTNQTSMYLCATVDSQTYEQYFGPGTRLTVT.

This clonotype was counted only a few times. The chain links TRBV28 to TRBJ2-5; D possibly corresponds to TRBD1 (6 bases). V was cut by 3 bases and J by 3 bases, with 11 bases left in between. Germline V CDR1 and CDR2: MDHEN, SYDVKM. This CDR3 spans 14 amino acids. The CDR3 loop reads CASSFMTGEETQYF. CDR3 in DNA: TGTGCCAGCAGTTTTATGACAGGTGAAGAGACCCAGTACTTC. The variable domain in full, with the rest retrieved from reference TRBV28 and TRBJ2-5, is DVKVTQSSRYLVKRTGEKVFLECVQDMDHENMFWYRQDPGLGLRLIYFSYDVKMKEKGDIPEGYSVSREKKERFSLILESASTNQTSMYLCASSFMTGEETQYFGPGTRLLVL.

The genes are TRBV6-1 and TRBJ1-4; D might be TRBD1 (6 bases). Germline V gives CDR1 MNHNS, CDR2 SASEGT. The V end lost 2 bases, the J end lost 4 bases, and 20 bases lay between the germline ends. The CDR3 is 18 amino acids. The CDR3 region has the DNA TGTGCCAGCAGTGAAAAGGGAGGCCGGGGCAGGGGTAATGAAAAACTGTTTTTT. Residues: CASSEKGGRGRGNEKLFF.

This clonotype was counted ten times or more. CDR3 DNA sequence: TGCGCCAGCAGCTTGGGGAGATCTAGCACAGATACGCAGTATTTT. This sequence encodes CASSLGRSSTDTQYF. This rearrangement joins TRBV5-1 to TRBJ2-3; D gene ambiguous. The CDR3 is 15 residues long. The V gene's germline CDR1 is SGHRS and CDR2 YFSETQ. The V end was cut by 0 bases, the J end by 0 bases, with 8 bases between.

The chain links TRBV24-1 to TRBJ2-1, with 9 bases aligning to TRBD2. With 10 bases clipped from V and 1 base from J, the junction kept 4 bases outside the gene matches. From germline, CDR1 is KGHDR and CDR2 SFDVKD. CDR3 length: 14 residues. The CDR3 DNA reads as TGTGCCACGCAACTAGCGGGTTCCTACAATGAGCAGTTCTTC. As protein: CATQLAGSYNEQFF.

The chain carries TRBV12-3 or TRBV12-4 and TRBJ1-6; no reliable D call. V lost 6 bases to trimming and J lost 7 bases, with 16 bases between them. This CDR3 is built from 15 residues. This CDR3 is CASSKNSDQNSPLHF. CDR3 sequence (DNA): TGTGCCAGCAGCAAAAACAGCGATCAGAATTCACCCCTCCACTTT.